The TCR beta chain described here comes from a study of blood T cell repertoires in COVID-19 (dated by TCRdb to 2020 to 2022). Background for the entire study: The collaborator samples originated in the United States, Italy and Spain and spanned the acute and convalescent phases of COVID-19. The dataset comprised deeply sampled blood TCRbeta repertoires from subjects exposed to, actively infected with, or recovered from COVID-19. Nearly every sample came with metadata listing a de-identified subject ID, COVID-19 status, age in years and sex. Where available, HLA class I and class II types were taken from metadata supplied by the sample provider and were not determined by assay-based typing. The material from the prospective study consisted of cDNA or gDNA derived from T cells, B-cell-depleted T cells, or PBMCs. A freely available public database, intended as a resource for researchers studying the immune response to SARS-CoV-2, is where the repertoires were released. Samples were obtained from the ongoing ImmuneRACE study (first 160 participants) and from 1,254 subjects provided by 6 global collaborators. Summary of the overall study and its limitations: Clinical and demographic metadata were provided uncurated, with the amount varying by source and participant.

The cysteine opens and the phenylalanine closes a CDR3 of 14 amino acids. The retained sequence is limited to the CDR3, 42 bases, with the frame set at the first base. The CDR1 and CDR2 encoded by the germline V gene are SGDLS and YYNGEE. The junction shows trimming of 4 bases on V and 3 bases on J, and the gene matches do not reach 3 bases of it. The immunoSEQ Assay, a bias-controlled multiplex PCR, was used to amplify TCRbeta CDR3 regions from genomic DNA. The study's own analysis went as follows. The number of nucleated cells in each sample was estimated by amplification of reference gene primers within the assay. Sequence reads were collapsed and filtered to measure the absolute abundance of every unique TCRbeta CDR3 rearrangement. For each sample, productive Simpson clonality was calculated as the square root of Simpson's diversity index over productive rearrangements. Not all clones reach the TCRdb copy of this immuneACCESS table, which keeps in-frame sequences only. Checked studies attribute under half of the gap to unresolved V genes and leave the rest unexplained. That table is the source of V, J and clone size, and D and trimming were worked out from the DNA. The sample contains around 290,000 clones, roughly 86% of them found a single time. The leading ten clones occupy about 2.7% of the sample.

Participants in the prospective study were aged about 18 to 90 years, lived in over 20 United States geographic areas, and enrolled through a virtual design. To assign participants to cohorts, the prospective study relied on clinical history that participants themselves reported in a screening survey and a study questionnaire. Recovered participants in ImmuneRACE Cohort 3 were defined by two consecutive negative NP/OP PCR tests, clearance by a healthcare professional, or resolution of symptoms. In the prospective study, whole blood, serum and a nasopharyngeal or oropharyngeal swab were collected from each participant by mobile phlebotomists. Prospective study participants could optionally give additional blood draws and questionnaires over an approximately two-month period. Before DNA extraction, blood samples from the prospective study were shipped at room temperature or frozen. There are a few counts of this clone. Its recognized antigen is unknown. The record has no base qualities; no much larger clone is one base away.

The sequencing sample was made of PBMCs or T cells enriched from blood (not recorded which). The receptor was isolated from a woman between 18 and 29 years old who had recovered from COVID-19. The sequence joins TRBV9 to TRBJ2-7, with 11 bases aligning to TRBD2. Here the CDR3 is given as CASSLAGGNYEQYF. The nucleotide sequence is given as TGTGCCAGCAGCTTAGCGGGAGGGAACTACGAGCAGTACTTC.